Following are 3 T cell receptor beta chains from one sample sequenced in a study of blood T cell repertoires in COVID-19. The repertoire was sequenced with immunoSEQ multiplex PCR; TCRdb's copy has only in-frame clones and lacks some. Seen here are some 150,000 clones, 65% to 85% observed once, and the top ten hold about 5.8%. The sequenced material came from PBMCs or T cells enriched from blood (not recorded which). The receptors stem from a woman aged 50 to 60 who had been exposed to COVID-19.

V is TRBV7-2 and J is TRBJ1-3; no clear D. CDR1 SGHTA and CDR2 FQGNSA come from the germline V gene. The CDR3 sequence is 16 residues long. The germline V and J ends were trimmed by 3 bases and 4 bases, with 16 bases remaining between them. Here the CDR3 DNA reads TGTGCCAGCAGCTTGCCCGGACTCCGGGTGGGAAACACCATATATTTT. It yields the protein CASSLPGLRVGNTIYF.

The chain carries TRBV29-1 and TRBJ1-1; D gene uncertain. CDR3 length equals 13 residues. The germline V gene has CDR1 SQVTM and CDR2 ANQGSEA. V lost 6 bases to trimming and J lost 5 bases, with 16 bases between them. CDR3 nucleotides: TGCAGCGTGGGCAGCCCTACGGGGACTGAAGCTTTCTTT. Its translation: CSVGSPTGTEAFF.

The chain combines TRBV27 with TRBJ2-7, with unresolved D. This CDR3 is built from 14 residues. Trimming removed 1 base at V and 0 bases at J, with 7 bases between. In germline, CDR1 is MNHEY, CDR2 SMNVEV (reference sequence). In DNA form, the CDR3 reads TGTGCCAGCAGTTTATTCACAGACTCCTACGAGCAGTACTTC. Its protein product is CASSLFTDSYEQYF.